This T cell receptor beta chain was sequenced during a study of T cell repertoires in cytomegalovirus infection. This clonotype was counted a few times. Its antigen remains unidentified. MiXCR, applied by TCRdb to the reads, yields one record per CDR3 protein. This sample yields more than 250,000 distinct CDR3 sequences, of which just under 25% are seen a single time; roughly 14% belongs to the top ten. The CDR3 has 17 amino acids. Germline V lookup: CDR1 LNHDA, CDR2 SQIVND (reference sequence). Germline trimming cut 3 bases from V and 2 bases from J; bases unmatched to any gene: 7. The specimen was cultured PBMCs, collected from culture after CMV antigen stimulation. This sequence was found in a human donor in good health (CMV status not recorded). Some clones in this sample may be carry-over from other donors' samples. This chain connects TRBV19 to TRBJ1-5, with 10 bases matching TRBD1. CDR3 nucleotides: TGTGCCAGTAGTATCCGGACGACAGGGGGCGGCAATCAGCCCCAGCATTTT. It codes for CASSIRTTGGGNQPQHF.